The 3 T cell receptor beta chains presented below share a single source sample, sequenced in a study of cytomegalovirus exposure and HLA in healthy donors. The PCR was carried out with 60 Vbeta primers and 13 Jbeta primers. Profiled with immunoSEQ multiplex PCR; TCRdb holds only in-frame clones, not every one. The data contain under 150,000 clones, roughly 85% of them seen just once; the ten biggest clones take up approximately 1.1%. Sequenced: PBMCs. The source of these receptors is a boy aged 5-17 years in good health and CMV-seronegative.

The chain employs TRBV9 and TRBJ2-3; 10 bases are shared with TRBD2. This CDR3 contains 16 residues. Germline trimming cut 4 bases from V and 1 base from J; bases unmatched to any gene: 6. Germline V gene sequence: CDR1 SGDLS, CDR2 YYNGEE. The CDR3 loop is CASSPLGLAGTDTQYF. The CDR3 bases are TGTGCCAGCAGCCCCCTCGGACTAGCGGGCACAGATACGCAGTATTTT.

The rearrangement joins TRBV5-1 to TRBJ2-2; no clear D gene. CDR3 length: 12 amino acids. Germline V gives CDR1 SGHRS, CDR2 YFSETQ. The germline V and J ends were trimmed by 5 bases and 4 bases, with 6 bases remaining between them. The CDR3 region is CASRMSTGELFF. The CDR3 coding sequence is TGCGCCAGCAGAATGAGCACCGGGGAGCTGTTTTTT.

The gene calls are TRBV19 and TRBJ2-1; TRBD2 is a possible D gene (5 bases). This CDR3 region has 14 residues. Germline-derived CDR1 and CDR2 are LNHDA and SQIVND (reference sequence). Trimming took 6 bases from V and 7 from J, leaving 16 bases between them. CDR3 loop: CASSLPGSTNEQFF. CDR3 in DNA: TGTGCCAGTAGCCTCCCTGGGAGCACGAATGAGCAGTTCTTC. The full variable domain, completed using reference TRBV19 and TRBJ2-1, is DGGITQSPKYLFRKEGQNVTLSCEQNLNHDAMYWYRQDPGQGLRLIYYSQIVNDFQKGDIAEGYSVSREKKESFPLTVTSAQKNPTAFYLCASSLPGSTNEQFFGPGTRLTVL.